One TCR beta chain is described in this entry. The CDR3 extends over 14 amino acids. The V gene lost 4 bases and the J gene lost 0 bases, with 10 bases spanning the gap. Germline V gene sequence: CDR1 SGHRS, CDR2 YFSETQ. Original methodology: Reference gene primer amplification gave nucleated cell count estimates. This table comes from immunoSEQ multiplex PCR, and its TCRdb copy is limited to in-frame clones, with some not included. V, J and clone size are taken as reported in that table, and D and trimming were inferred from the DNA itself. In the table there are 160,000 or so clones, 89% of which are singletons. This sample was included in a study of blood T cell repertoires in COVID-19. Looking at the study overall: Sample material is recorded as cDNA or gDNA derived from T cells, B-cell-depleted T cells, or PBMCs.

The receptor comes from a man aged 55 to 70 with acute or convalescent COVID-19. Specimen: peripheral blood. The gene calls are TRBV5-1 and TRBJ1-2; D unclear. The CDR3 here is CASSRRNSNYGYTF. CDR3 in DNA: TGCGCCAGCAGCCGGAGAAATTCTAACTATGGCTACACCTTC.